This T cell receptor (beta chain) was recovered during a study of blood T cell repertoires in COVID-19. Study information: Some COVID-19 samples were acute and others convalescent; all came from the United States, Italy and Spain. From T cells, B-cell-depleted T cells, or PBMCs came the material, which was cDNA or gDNA.

In the original processing: Estimation of nucleated cell counts relied on the amplification of reference gene primers. Here immunoSEQ multiplex PCR was the method, and the copy in TCRdb shows in-frame clones only, minus some. The D gene and trimming were derived from the DNA, and the V and J assignments and clone size from that table. The repertoire holds more than 150,000 clones, with approximately 91% as singletons. J gave up 6 bases and V 1 base, and 8 bases lay outside the gene matches. Germline assignment: CDR1 SGHAT and CDR2 FQNNGV. This CDR3 spans 16 amino acids. This receptor was taken from a woman between 70 and 85 years old with acute or convalescent COVID-19. The specimen was peripheral blood. This sequence joins TRBV11-2 and TRBJ2-1; 8 bases fit TRBD2. The CDR3 DNA sequence: TGTGCCAGCAGCTTAGGGTGGCGGGGGGAGGGCAATGAGCAGTTCTTC. Amino acids: CASSLGWRGEGNEQFF.